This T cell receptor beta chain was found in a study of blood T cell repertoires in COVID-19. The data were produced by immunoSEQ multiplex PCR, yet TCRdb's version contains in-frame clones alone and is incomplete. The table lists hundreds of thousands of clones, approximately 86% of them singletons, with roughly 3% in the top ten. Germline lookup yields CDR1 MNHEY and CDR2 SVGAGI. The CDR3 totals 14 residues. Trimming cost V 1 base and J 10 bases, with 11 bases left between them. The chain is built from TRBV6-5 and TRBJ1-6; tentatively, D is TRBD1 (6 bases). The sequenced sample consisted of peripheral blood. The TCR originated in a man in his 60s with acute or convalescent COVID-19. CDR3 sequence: CASSYWGGLSPLHF. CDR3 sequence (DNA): TGTGCCAGCAGTTACTGGGGGGGGCTCTCACCCCTCCACTTT.